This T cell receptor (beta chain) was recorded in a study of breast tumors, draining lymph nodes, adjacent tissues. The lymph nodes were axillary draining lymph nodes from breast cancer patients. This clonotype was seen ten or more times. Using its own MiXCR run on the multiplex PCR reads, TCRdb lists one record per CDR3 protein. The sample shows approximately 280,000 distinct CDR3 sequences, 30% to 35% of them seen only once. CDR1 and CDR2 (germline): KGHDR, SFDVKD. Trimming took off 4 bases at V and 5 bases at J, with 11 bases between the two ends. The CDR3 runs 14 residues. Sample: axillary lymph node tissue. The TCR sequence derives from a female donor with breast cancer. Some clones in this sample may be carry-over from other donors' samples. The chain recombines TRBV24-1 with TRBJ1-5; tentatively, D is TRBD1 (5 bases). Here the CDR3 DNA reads TGTGCCACCAGTGAAACAGGTTACGATCAGCCCCAGCATTTT. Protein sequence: CATSETGYDQPQHF.